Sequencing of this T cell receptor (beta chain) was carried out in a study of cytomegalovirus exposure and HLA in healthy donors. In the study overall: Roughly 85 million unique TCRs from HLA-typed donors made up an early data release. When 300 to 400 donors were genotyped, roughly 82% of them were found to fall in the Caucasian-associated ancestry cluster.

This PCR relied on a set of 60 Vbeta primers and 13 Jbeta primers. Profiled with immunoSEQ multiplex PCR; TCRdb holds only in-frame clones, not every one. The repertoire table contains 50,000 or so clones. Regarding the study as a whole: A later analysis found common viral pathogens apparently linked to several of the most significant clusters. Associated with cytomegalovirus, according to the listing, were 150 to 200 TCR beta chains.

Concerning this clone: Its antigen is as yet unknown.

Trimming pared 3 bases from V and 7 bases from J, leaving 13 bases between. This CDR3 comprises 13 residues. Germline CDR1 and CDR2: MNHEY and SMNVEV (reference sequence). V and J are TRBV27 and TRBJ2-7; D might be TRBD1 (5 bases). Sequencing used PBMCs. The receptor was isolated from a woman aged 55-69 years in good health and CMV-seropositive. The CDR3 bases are TGTGCCAGCAGTTTGGGGCCAAAGGGGGAGCAGTACTTC. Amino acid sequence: CASSLGPKGEQYF.